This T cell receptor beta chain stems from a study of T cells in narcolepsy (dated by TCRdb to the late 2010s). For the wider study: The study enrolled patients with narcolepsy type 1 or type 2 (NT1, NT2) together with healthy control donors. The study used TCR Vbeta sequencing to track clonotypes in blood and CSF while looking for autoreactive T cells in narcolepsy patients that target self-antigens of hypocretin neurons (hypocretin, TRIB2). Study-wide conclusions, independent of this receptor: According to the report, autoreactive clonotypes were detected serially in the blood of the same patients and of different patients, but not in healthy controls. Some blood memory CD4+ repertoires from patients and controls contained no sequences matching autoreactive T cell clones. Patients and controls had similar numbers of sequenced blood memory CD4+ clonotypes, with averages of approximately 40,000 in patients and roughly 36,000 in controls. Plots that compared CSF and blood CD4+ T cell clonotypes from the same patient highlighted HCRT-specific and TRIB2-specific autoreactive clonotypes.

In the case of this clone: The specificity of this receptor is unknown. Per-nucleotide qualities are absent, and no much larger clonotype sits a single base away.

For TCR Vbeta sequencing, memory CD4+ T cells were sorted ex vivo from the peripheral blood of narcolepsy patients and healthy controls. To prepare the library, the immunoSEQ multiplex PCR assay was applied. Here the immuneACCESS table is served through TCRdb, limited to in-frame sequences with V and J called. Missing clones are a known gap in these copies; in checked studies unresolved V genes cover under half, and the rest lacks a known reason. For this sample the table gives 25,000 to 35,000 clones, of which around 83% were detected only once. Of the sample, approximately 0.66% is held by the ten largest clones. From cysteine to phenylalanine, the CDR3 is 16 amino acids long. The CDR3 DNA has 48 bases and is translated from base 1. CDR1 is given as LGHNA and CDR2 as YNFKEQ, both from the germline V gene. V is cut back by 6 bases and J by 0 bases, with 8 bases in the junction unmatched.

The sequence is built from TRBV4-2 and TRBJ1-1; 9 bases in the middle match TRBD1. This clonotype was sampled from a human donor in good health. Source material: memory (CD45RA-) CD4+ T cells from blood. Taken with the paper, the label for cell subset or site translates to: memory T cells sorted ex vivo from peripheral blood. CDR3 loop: CASRRGQGLLNTEAFF. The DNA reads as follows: TGTGCCAGCAGACGGGGACAGGGTCTCCTGAACACTGAAGCTTTCTTT.